This TCR beta chain was captured in a study of cytomegalovirus exposure and HLA in healthy donors (dated by TCRdb to the late 2010s). Study-wide context: According to a later analysis, one platform produced both the roughly 130 validation repertoires and the 730 or so repertoires of the first cohort. The study aimed to test whether cataloging public T cell receptors could reveal signatures of past pathogen exposure. A separate validation cohort of about 110 different subjects was used in addition to the 666-subject first cohort. High-throughput TCR immunosequencing, statistical association of individual TCRs with disease status, and machine learning were combined to predict cytomegalovirus infection status.

The library came from the immunoSEQ multiplex PCR assay. The authors processed their data as follows. A statistical classification framework was developed to diagnose cytomegalovirus status using the catalog of TCR beta chain sequences. Drawn from immuneACCESS, this table holds only the in-frame rearrangements with V and J called that TCRdb kept. Clones are partly lost; checked studies trace under half to an unresolved V gene and leave the rest unexplained. That table gives V, J and clone size, and the DNA gave D and trimming. The sample has 300,000 to 350,000 clones on record, over 75% of them singletons. Jointly, the top ten make up around 0.96% of the sample. Separate from the approximately 670-subject first cohort, the validation cohort of over 90 subjects was the group to which the donors belonged. Note on this clone: Its antigen is unknown. Base qualities are missing; no much larger clone stands one base away.

CDR1 and CDR2, per the germline V gene (reference sequence), are LNHDA and SQIVND. Measured from the cysteine to the phenylalanine, the CDR3 is 13 residues long. Only the CDR3 portion is preserved as DNA: 39 bases, with reading frame beginning at the first base. Relative to germline, V is 5 bases shorter and J is 0 bases shorter, with 8 bases between their ends. The study at large found these results: In vitro tests confirmed that a few of the cytomegalovirus-associated TCR beta chains recognize cytomegalovirus antigens. In a later analysis, TCRs clustered in the first cohort were found to also tend to co-occur in the 130 or so validation repertoires, with 90% to 95% of cluster scores above 0. The validation cohort had no HLA typing available for a later analysis, so co-occurrence within that cohort was assessed over all 120 or so repertoires. The study listed approximately 150 TCR beta chains as associated with cytomegalovirus. The authors suggested that the approach could potentially be extended to other disease states and immunological phenotypes. Across donors, most TCR sequences were observed very rarely, whereas some public TCRs were present in many individuals. The classifier was reported to diagnose cytomegalovirus status with high specificity and sensitivity in both the original cohort and the validation cohort.

Sequencing was performed on PBMCs. This sequence was found in a man aged 25-45 years in good health and CMV-seronegative. Here the chain combines TRBV19 and TRBJ2-7; a tentative D match to TRBD2 spans 6 bases. The nucleotide sequence is given as TGTGCCAGTAGTGGCGGGGTCTCCTACGAGCAGTACTTC. Translation gives CASSGGVSYEQYF.